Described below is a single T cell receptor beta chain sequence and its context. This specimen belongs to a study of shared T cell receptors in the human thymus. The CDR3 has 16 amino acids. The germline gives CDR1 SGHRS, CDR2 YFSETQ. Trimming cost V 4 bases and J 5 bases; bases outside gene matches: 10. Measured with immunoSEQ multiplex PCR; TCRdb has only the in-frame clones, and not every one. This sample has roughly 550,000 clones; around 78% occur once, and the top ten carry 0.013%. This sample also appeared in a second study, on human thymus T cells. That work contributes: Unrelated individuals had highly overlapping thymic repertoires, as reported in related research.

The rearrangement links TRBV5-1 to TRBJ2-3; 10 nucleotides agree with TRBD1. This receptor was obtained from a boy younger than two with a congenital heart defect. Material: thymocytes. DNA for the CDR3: TGCGCCAGCAGCCGATTTCGACAGGGGGCGGGAGATACGCAGTATTTT. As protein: CASSRFRQGAGDTQYF.